This TCR beta chain was recorded in a study of Graves' ophthalmopathy and Graves' hyperthyroidism. The junction had 7 bases not matched to a gene; V was cut back by 5 bases and J by 0 bases. The CDR3 runs 16 residues. Amplified material comprised TCR beta CDR3 regions derived from RNA transcripts. First-round RT-PCR relied on HTBI primers, and a second-round multiplex PCR came next. MiXCR was run by TCRdb on the multiplex PCR reads, yielding one entry per CDR3 protein. This table has approximately 210,000 distinct CDR3 sequences, approximately 29% appearing once. As diagnostic evidence, clinical symptoms, serum thyroxine, TRAb, thyroid ultrasound and orbital computed tomography were relied upon. The PBMCs had their origin in 7.5 to 10 ml of fresh peripheral blood. This clonotype was observed at least ten times. Its target is unknown. Study observations and caveats: The model reached just under 71% sensitivity and about 72% specificity for predicting ophthalmopathy progression.

The origin of this receptor is a man aged 45-65 years with Graves' ophthalmopathy. The sample consisted of peripheral blood. V usage is TRBV12-3 or TRBV12-4 and J usage is TRBJ2-5; 9 nucleotides match TRBD2. CDR3: CASSLPSGAYQETQYF. The CDR3, as DNA: TGTGCCAGCAGTCTCCCTAGCGGGGCGTACCAAGAGACCCAGTACTTC.